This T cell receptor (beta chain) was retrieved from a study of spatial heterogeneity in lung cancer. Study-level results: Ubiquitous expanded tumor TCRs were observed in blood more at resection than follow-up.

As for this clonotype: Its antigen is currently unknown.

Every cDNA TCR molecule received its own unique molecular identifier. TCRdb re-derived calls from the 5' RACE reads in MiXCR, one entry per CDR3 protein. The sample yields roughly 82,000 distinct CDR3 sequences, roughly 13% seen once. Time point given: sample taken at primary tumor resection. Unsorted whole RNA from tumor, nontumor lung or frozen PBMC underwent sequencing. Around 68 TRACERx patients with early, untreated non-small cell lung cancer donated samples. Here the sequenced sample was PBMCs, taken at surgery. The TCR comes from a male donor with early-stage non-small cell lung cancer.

CDR3: CASSQAGSPYEQYF. The DNA for the CDR3 is TGTGCCAGCTCGCAAGCGGGGTCCCCCTACGAGCAGTACTTC. The chain has TRBV13 and TRBJ2-7; TRBD2 aligns across 7 bases. The V gene end was trimmed by 8 bases and the J gene end by 2 bases; junction bases not matched to a gene: 9. Germline CDR1 is PRHDT and CDR2 is FYEKMQ (reference sequence). CDR3 size: 14 residues.